This entry lists 26 T cell receptor beta chains sequenced from one sample in a study of graft-versus-host responses after intestinal transplantation. Their antigens remain unidentified. This table comes from immunoSEQ multiplex PCR, and its TCRdb copy is limited to in-frame clones, with some not included. The sample holds about 99,000 clones, about nine tenths seen once. The sample in question was unstimulated CD8+ T cells sorted from spleen or lymph node cells, obtained before transplant. These receptors all stem from a human donor who was the organ donor for an intestinal transplant.

The chain carries TRBV13 and TRBJ2-1; D ambiguous. V was trimmed by 3 bases and J by 5 bases, leaving 23 bases between them. The CDR3 has 18 amino acids. Germline loops: CDR1 PRHDT, CDR2 FYEKMQ (reference sequence). The CDR3 here is CASSLFFPRSARNNEQFF. In nucleotides, the CDR3 is TGTGCCAGCAGCTTGTTTTTCCCGCGGAGTGCAAGAAACAATGAGCAGTTCTTC.

The chain couples TRBV25-1 to TRBJ2-7; 7 bases map to TRBD2. The CDR3 extends over 15 amino acids. J was trimmed by 6 bases and V by 2 bases; bases with no gene match: 10. CDR1 is MGHDK and CDR2 is SYGVNS in the germline V gene. The CDR3 coding sequence is TGTGCCAGCAGTGAAAGCGAATTTGGGGGGGTCGAGCAGTACTTC. Translation: CASSESEFGGVEQYF.

V is TRBV28 and J is TRBJ1-4; 12 bases line up with TRBD1. The CDR3 totals 17 residues. The junction had 10 bases not matched to a gene; V was cut back by 3 bases and J by 8 bases. Per the germline V gene, CDR1 is MDHEN and CDR2 is SYDVKM. The CDR3 is CASSFIVTGTGGEKLFF. The CDR3 DNA reads as TGTGCCAGCAGTTTCATCGTGACCGGGACAGGGGGCGAAAAACTGTTTTTT.

This chain joins TRBV28 and TRBJ2-3; D is ambiguous. Germline V CDR1 and CDR2: MDHEN, SYDVKM. With 5 bases removed from V and 5 bases from J, the gap between germline ends came to 11 bases. This CDR3 is 13 amino acids long. CDR3 residues: CASSATAGDTQYF. DNA for the CDR3: TGTGCCAGCAGTGCCACAGCCGGAGATACGCAGTATTTT.

This clone was observed once. One end of the junction does not line up with germline, which may come from a read error. V gene TRBV7-7 combines with J gene TRBJ1-1; D may be TRBD1 (6 bases). The CDR3 spans 17 residues. CDR1 is SSHAT and CDR2 is FNYEAQ in the germline V gene (reference sequence). The CDR3 protein is CASSPGARVPSNTEAFF. CDR3 DNA: TGTGCTAGCAGCCCAGGGGCCAGGGTCCCTAGTAACACTGAAGCTTTCTTT.

The chain employs TRBV28 and TRBJ2-7; possibly TRBD1 for D (5 bases). The CDR3 extends over 16 amino acids. Germline CDR1 MDHEN, CDR2 SYDVKM. Trimming left V 3 bases short and J 4 bases short, with 19 bases between. The CDR3 region has the DNA TGTGCCAGCAGTTTTTCTCTCTTATTGGGGCGGTACGAGCAGTACTTC. Translating gives CASSFSLLLGRYEQYF.

The chain carries TRBV5-6 and TRBJ1-1; TRBD1 matches at 8 bases. CDR1 is SGHDT, CDR2 YYEEEE, per germline. After removal of 0 bases from V and 7 bases from J, the junction contained 5 bases not matched to a gene. The CDR3 spans 14 residues. CDR3 amino acids: CASSLEQGAVEAFF. The CDR3 nucleotides are TGTGCCAGCAGCTTGGAGCAGGGGGCCGTTGAAGCTTTCTTT.

The chain uses TRBV10-2 and TRBJ2-7; TRBD1 aligns across 8 bases. V trimming: 6 bases; J trimming: 3 bases; junction bases outside the gene matches: 4. CDR3 length equals 13 residues. CDR1 and CDR2 from the germline V gene are WSHSY and SAAADI. The CDR3, as DNA: TGCGCCAGCAGCCGACAGGGGATCTACGAGCAGTACTTC. Its protein is CASSRQGIYEQYF.

The rearrangement uses TRBV12-5 and TRBJ1-1, with TRBD1 matching over 8 bases. The V gene's germline CDR1 is LGHNT and CDR2 FRNRAP. Trimming removed 6 bases from V and 4 bases from J; junction bases left unmatched: 10. The CDR3 is 15 residues long. CDR3 loop: CASGPPDRVTTEAFF. The CDR3 bases are TGTGCTAGTGGCCCCCCGGACAGGGTTACCACTGAAGCTTTCTTT.

The chain links TRBV4-1 to TRBJ1-1; D not certain. Germline V gene data show CDR1 as MGHRA and CDR2 as YSYEKL. V was trimmed by 2 bases and J by 0 bases, leaving 7 bases between them. The CDR3 is 14 residues long. CDR3 nucleotides: TGCGCCAGCAGCCAATACAGTGTGAACACTGAAGCTTTCTTT. Protein: CASSQYSVNTEAFF.

The chain links TRBV2 to TRBJ1-1; D remains ambiguous. Germline loops: CDR1 SNHLY, CDR2 FYNNEI. Trimming took off 7 bases at V and 7 bases at J, with 13 bases between the two ends. The CDR3 totals 12 residues. This chain's CDR3 is CASIEIPGEAFF. The CDR3 nucleotides read TGTGCCAGCATAGAAATTCCAGGTGAAGCTTTCTTT.

CDR3 sequence (DNA): TGTGCCAGCAGCCACACCTCGGCCGGACTAGCGGGACGCCCAACGCGGAATACGCAGTATTTT. Protein: CASSHTSAGLAGRPTRNTQYF. The chain carries TRBV7-8 and TRBJ2-3; 12 nucleotides align to TRBD2. The length of the CDR3 is 21 residues. V lost 5 bases, J lost 7 bases, and 25 bases stayed unmatched. Germline V gene data show CDR1 as SGHVS and CDR2 as FQNEAQ.

The V gene is TRBV6-1, the J gene TRBJ1-4; D is possibly TRBD1 (6 bases). V was shortened by 2 bases and J by 6 bases, with 10 bases between the two germline ends. CDR1 is MNHNS, CDR2 SASEGT, per germline. CDR3 length: 14 residues. CDR3 nucleotides: TGTGCCAGCAGTGAATTGAACAGGGATGAAAAACTGTTTTTT. Its translation: CASSELNRDEKLFF.

The rearrangement uses TRBV6-5 and TRBJ1-1; D is uncertain. V lost 6 bases and J 2 bases, leaving 10 bases between the germline ends. CDR3 length: 13 residues. Germline-derived CDR1 and CDR2 are MNHEY and SVGAGI. The CDR3 DNA sequence: TGTGCCAGCAGGACCGCAGGTAACACTGAAGCTTTCTTT. This translates into CASRTAGNTEAFF.

This rearrangement joins TRBV11-2 to TRBJ2-3, with 13 bases identical to TRBD2. From germline, CDR1 is SGHAT and CDR2 FQNNGV. The CDR3 runs to 16 residues. The trim removed 5 bases at V and 4 bases at J, leaving 6 bases unmatched. The CDR3 here is CASSVTSGGAPDTQYF. As DNA, the CDR3 is TGTGCCAGCAGCGTTACTAGCGGGGGGGCCCCAGATACGCAGTATTTT. Looking up the rest from reference TRBV11-2 and TRBJ2-3 gives the full variable domain: EAGVAQSPRYKIIEKRQSVAFWCNPISGHATLYWYQQILGQGPKLLIQFQNNGVVDDSQLPKDRFSAERLKGVDSTLKIQPAKLEDSAVYLCASSVTSGGAPDTQYFGPGTRLTVL.

The J gene is TRBJ2-5, the V gene TRBV2; 8 bases are shared with TRBD1. Germline-derived CDR1 and CDR2 are SNHLY and FYNNEI. The CDR3 contains 15 residues. V was pared by 5 bases and J by 2 bases, with 7 bases of the junction left unmatched. CDR3 in DNA: TGTGCCAGCAGTAAATCCGGGACAGGACAAGAGACCCAGTACTTC. It yields the protein CASSKSGTGQETQYF.

The chain is built from TRBV5-5 and TRBJ1-1; the D is unclear. The ends were cut back, 7 bases at V and 4 bases at J, with 14 bases in the middle. This CDR3 comprises 13 residues. The germline V gene has CDR1 SGHKS and CDR2 YYEKEE (reference sequence). The CDR3 DNA reads TGTGCCAGCCGAAGCGGGGAAGTCACTGAAGCTTTCTTT. Its translation is CASRSGEVTEAFF.

The rearrangement links TRBV28 to TRBJ2-5; 8 bases agree with TRBD2. This CDR3 comprises 16 residues. Germline assignment: CDR1 MDHEN and CDR2 SYDVKM. V shed 1 base, J shed 5 bases, and the junction held 9 bases outside the gene matches. CDR3 sequence: CASSLYAGGVGETQYF. The CDR3 region has the DNA TGTGCCAGCAGTTTATATGCGGGAGGAGTTGGGGAGACCCAGTACTTC.

The J gene is TRBJ2-5, the V gene TRBV10-1; 10 nucleotides align to TRBD1. V dropped 5 bases and J dropped 4; count of bases not matched to a gene: 16. The CDR3 has 18 amino acids. CDR1 WNHNN and CDR2 SYGVQD come from the germline V gene (reference sequence). The CDR3 sequence is CASSLVFWVTGGRETQYF. The CDR3 nucleotides are TGCGCCAGCAGTCTAGTTTTTTGGGTGACAGGGGGCAGAGAGACCCAGTACTTC.

The chain couples TRBV19 to TRBJ1-3; TRBD1 matches at 7 bases. V dropped 6 bases and J dropped 0; count of bases not matched to a gene: 8. This CDR3 has 16 residues. Germline-derived CDR1 and CDR2 are LNHDA and SQIVND (reference sequence). The CDR3 nucleotides read TGTGCCAGTAGCTCCCAGGGGGTACTCTCTGGAAACACCATATATTTT. Encoded protein: CASSSQGVLSGNTIYF.

The CDR3 DNA is TGCGCCAGCAGCCAAGGACCTATGGGGCTGGGAACTAATGAAAAACTGTTTTTT. Translation: CASSQGPMGLGTNEKLFF. This sequence joins TRBV4-1 and TRBJ1-4; TRBD1 is a possible D gene (5 bases). Looked up from germline, CDR1 is MGHRA and CDR2 is YSYEKL. The V end was cut by 1 base, the J end by 1 base, with 16 bases between. The CDR3 is 18 residues long.

This chain joins TRBV7-8 and TRBJ1-2, with D hard to call. Trimming shortened V by 0 bases and J by 8 bases, and 13 bases separated the two germline ends. The CDR3 is made up of 14 amino acids. Germline values: CDR1 SGHVS, CDR2 FQNEAQ. The CDR3 is CASSLARLRGGYTF. The CDR3 DNA follows: TGTGCCAGCAGCTTAGCCCGCCTCCGGGGAGGCTACACCTTC.

The rearrangement uses TRBV2 and TRBJ2-7, with no clear D. V lost 10 bases to trimming and J lost 4 bases, with 11 bases between them. Germline CDR1 reads SNHLY; CDR2 reads FYNNEI. The CDR3 consists of 11 residues. DNA for the CDR3: TGTGCCATCCTTCGCCGGTACGAGCAGTACTTC. Its protein product is CAILRRYEQYF.

CDR3 DNA sequence: TGTGCCAGCAGTGGAACGGGGAGTAACACTGAAGCTTTCTTT. Translated: CASSGTGSNTEAFF. This rearrangement joins TRBV6-1 to TRBJ1-1, with D uncertain. The length of the CDR3 is 14 residues. Trimming removed 4 bases at V and 2 bases at J, with 11 bases between. Germline CDR1 reads MNHNS; CDR2 reads SASEGT.

The chain uses TRBV12-5 and TRBJ2-1; D not resolved. This CDR3 is built from 11 residues. Trimming removed 3 bases at V and 13 bases at J, with 10 bases between. CDR1 and CDR2 (germline): LGHNT, FRNRAP. The chain's CDR3 is CASGLPGTQFF. CDR3 coding DNA: TGTGCTAGTGGTTTACCTGGCACACAGTTCTTC.

The rearrangement uses TRBV6-4 and TRBJ2-3; TRBD2 aligns across 14 bases. After removal of 5 bases from V and 5 bases from J, the junction contained 3 bases not matched to a gene. The CDR3 has 15 residues. CDR1 is MRHNA, CDR2 SNTAGT, per germline. CDR3 protein: CASSRLAGGQDTQYF. CDR3 nucleotide sequence: TGTGCCAGCAGTAGACTAGCGGGGGGGCAAGATACGCAGTATTTT.